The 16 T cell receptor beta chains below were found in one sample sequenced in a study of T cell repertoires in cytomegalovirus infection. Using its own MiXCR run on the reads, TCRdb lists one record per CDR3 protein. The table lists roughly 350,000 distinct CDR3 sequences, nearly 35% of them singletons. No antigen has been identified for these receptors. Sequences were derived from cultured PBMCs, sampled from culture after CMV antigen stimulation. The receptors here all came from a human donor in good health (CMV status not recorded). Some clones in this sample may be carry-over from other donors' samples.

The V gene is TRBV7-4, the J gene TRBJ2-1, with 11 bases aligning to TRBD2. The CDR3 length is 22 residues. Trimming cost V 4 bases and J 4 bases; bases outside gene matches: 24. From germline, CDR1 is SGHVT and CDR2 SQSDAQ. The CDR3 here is CASSSYPTGTSGGRLQYNEQFF. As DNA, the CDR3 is TGTGCCAGCAGCTCCTATCCGACCGGGACTAGCGGTGGAAGGCTCCAATACAATGAGCAGTTCTTC.

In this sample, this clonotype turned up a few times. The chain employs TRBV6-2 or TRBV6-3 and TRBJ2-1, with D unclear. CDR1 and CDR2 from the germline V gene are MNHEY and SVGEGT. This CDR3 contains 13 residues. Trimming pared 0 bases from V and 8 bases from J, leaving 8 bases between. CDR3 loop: CASSYSIDHEQFF. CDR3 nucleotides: TGTGCCAGCAGTTACTCGATAGACCATGAGCAGTTCTTC.

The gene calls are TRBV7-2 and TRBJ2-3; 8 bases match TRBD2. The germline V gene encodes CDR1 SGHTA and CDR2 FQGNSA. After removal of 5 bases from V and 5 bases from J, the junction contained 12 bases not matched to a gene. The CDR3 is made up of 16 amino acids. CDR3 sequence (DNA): TGTGCCAGCAGCCGCGGAGCGGGAGAATCGATAGATACGCAGTATTTT. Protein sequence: CASSRGAGESIDTQYF.

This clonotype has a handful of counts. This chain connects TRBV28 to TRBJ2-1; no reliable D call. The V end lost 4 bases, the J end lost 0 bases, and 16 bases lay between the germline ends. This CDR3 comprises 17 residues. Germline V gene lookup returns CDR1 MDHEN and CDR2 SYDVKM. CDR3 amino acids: CASSSPRGPISYNEQFF. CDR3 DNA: TGTGCCAGCAGTTCTCCTCGTGGCCCCATCTCCTACAATGAGCAGTTCTTC.

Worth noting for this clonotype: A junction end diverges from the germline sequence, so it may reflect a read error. The DNA for the CDR3 is TGTTCCAGCAGCCGTGGGACTTCTGACACAGATACGCAGTATTTT. Protein: CSSSRGTSDTDTQYF. The gene calls are TRBV27 and TRBJ2-3; D is perhaps TRBD2 (6 bases). The length of the CDR3 is 15 residues. Germline-derived CDR1 and CDR2 are MNHEY and SMNVEV (reference sequence).

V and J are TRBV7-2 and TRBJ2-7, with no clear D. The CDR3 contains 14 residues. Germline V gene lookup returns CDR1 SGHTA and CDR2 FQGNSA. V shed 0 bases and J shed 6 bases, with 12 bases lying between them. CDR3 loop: CASSLAAVSSEQYV. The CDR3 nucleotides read TGTGCCAGCAGCTTAGCGGCTGTTTCCAGCGAGCAGTACGTC.

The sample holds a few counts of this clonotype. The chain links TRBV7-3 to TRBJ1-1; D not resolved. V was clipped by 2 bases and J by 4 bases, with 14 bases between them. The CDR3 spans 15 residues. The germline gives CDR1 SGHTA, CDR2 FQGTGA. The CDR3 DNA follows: TGTGCCAGCAGCTTATCGGGATCGGGAGGCACTGAAGCTTTCTTT. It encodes CASSLSGSGGTEAFF.

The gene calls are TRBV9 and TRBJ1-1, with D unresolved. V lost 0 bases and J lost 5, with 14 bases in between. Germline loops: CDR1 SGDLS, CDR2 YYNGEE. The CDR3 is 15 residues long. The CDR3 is CASSVEGSLVTEAFF. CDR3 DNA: TGTGCCAGCAGCGTAGAGGGCAGCTTAGTTACTGAAGCTTTCTTT.

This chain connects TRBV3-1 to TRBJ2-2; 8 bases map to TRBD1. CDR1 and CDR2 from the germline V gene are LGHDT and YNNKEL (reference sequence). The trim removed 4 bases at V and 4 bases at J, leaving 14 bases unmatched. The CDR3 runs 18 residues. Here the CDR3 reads CASSLGGRGLRSTGELFF. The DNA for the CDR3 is TGTGCCAGCAGCCTCGGGGGCAGGGGGCTTAGGAGCACCGGGGAGCTGTTTTTT.

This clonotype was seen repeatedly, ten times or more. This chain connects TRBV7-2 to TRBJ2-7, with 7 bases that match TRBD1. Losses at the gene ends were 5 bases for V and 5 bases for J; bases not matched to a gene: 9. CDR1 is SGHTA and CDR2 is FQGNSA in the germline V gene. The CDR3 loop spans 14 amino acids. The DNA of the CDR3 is TGTGCCAGCAGCCCAGGGACAGTGAACAACGAGCAGTACTTC. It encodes CASSPGTVNNEQYF.

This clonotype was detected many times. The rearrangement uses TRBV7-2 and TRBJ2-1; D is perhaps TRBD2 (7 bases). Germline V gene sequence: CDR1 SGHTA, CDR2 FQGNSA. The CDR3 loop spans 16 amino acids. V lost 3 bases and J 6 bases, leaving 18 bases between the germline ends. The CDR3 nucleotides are TGTGCCAGCAGCTTCAATGGGGGGGGGGCCTTCAATGAGCAGTTCTTC. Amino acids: CASSFNGGGAFNEQFF.

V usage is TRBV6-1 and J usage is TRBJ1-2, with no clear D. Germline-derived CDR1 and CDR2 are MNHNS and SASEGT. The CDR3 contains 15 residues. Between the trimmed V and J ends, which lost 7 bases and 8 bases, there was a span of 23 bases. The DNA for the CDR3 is TGTGCCAGCAAAGACGAGTGGGAGGGATCGCGGGGCTACACCTTC. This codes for CASKDEWEGSRGYTF.

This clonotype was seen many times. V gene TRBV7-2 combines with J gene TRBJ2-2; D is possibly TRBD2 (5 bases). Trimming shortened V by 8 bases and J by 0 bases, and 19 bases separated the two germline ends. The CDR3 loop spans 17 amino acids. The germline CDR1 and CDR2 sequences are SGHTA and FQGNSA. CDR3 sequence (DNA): TGTGCCAGCGTATTACGCGCCGGACTGACGAACACCGGGGAGCTGTTTTTT. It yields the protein CASVLRAGLTNTGELFF.

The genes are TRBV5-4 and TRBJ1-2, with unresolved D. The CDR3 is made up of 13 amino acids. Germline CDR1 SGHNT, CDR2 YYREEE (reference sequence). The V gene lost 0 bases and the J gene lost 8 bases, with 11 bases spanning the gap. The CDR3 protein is CASSLDGSTGYTF. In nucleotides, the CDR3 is TGTGCCAGCAGCTTGGATGGGAGCACGGGCTACACCTTC. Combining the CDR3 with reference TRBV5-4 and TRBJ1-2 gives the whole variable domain ETGVTQSPTHLIKTRGQQVTLRCSSQSGHNTVSWYQQALGQGPQFIFQYYREEENGRGNFPPRFSGLQFPNYSSELNVNALELDDSALYLCASSLDGSTGYTFGSGTRLTVV.

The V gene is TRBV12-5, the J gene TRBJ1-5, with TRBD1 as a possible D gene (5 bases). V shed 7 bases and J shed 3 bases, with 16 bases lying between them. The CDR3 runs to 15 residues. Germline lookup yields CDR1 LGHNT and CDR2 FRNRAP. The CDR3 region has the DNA TGTGCTAGTGCCCTGTTGGGGGTATCCAATCAGCCCCAGCATTTT. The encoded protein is CASALLGVSNQPQHF. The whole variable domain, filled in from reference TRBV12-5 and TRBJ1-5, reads DARVTQTPRHKVTEMGQEVTMRCQPILGHNTVFWYRQTMMQGLELLAYFRNRAPLDDSGMPKDRFSAEMPDATLATLKIQPSEPRDSAVYFCASALLGVSNQPQHFGDGTRLSIL.

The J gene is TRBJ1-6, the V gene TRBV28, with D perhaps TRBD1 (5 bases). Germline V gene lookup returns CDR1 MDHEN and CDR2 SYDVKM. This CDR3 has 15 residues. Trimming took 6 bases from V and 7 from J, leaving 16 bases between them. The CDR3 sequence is CASRSSGLPNSPLHF. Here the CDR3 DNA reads TGTGCCAGCAGGTCCTCGGGGCTACCAAATTCACCCCTCCACTTT.